Sequencing of this TCR beta chain was carried out in a study of CD8 T cells in ankylosing spondylitis. The study, taken as a whole, reports: Blood of patients with ankylosing spondylitis appeared to be characterized by a TCR beta motif of eight highly homologous variants. Significantly higher representation of disease-linked clones was reported for matched ankylosing spondylitis synovial fluid.

Libraries for TCR beta were made by quantitative 5'-RACE with molecular barcodes. MiXCR was run by TCRdb on the 5' RACE reads, yielding one entry per CDR3 protein. The table has fewer than 750,000 distinct CDR3 sequences, 15% to 20% seen once. The CDR3 has 13 residues. Trimming at V came to 6 bases and at J to 6 bases, leaving 5 bases not matched to a gene. Germline assignment: CDR1 SGHVS and CDR2 FQNEAQ. This clonotype was seen many times. The antigen is undetermined. The genes are TRBV7-8 and TRBJ1-5; 7 bases are a match to TRBD1. The TCR was taken from a male donor with ankylosing spondylitis. Sequenced material: blood, either unsorted or a sorted T cell fraction (not recorded which). CDR3 DNA sequence: TGTGCCAGCAGTTTGGGACAGACTCAGCCCCAGCATTTT. Encoded protein: CASSLGQTQPQHF. The full variable domain, with the rest looked up from reference TRBV7-8 and TRBJ1-5, is GAGVSQSPRYKVAKRGQDVALRCDPISGHVSLFWYQQALGQGPEFLTYFQNEAQLDKSGLPSDRFFAERPEGSVSTLKIQRTQQEDSAVYLCASSLGQTQPQHFGDGTRLSIL.